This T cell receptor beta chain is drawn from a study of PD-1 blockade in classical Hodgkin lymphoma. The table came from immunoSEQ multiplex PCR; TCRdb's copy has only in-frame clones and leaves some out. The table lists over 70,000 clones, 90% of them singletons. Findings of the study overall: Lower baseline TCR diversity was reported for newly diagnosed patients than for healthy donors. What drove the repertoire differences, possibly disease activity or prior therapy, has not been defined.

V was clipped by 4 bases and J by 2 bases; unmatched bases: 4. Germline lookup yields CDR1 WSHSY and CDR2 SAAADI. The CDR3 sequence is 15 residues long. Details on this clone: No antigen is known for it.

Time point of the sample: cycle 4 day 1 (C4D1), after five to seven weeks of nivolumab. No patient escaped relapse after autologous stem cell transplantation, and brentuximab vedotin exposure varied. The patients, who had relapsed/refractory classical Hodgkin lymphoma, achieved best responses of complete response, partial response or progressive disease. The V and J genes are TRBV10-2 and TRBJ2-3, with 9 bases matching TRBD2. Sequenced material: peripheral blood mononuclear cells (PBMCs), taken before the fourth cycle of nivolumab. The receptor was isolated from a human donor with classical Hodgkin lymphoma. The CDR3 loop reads CASSGTSGHTDTQYF. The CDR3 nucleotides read TGCGCCAGCAGTGGTACTAGCGGGCACACAGATACGCAGTATTTT.